Given below is one T cell receptor (beta chain) in context. The specificity of this receptor is unknown. No per-base quality is available; no much larger clone lies one base away. This specimen belongs to a study of T cells after posttransplantation cyclophosphamide (dated by TCRdb to 2015 to 2016). Some background on the complete study: The study tracked T cell repertoire reconstitution by TRB sequencing after myeloablative bone marrow transplantation using posttransplantation cyclophosphamide as GVHD prophylaxis. Samples from under 40 PTCy-treated patients and approximately 16 related bone marrow donors of those patients were subjected to antigen receptor sequencing. Blood from all 30 or so PTCy patients who had 1-year posttransplant specimens underwent TRB sequencing. In 3 patients, up to 3 additional blood samples taken between 2 and 5.2 years after transplant also underwent TRB sequencing, as did pretransplant blood from a handful of patients. Because TRA and TRB clonality correlated tightly in 9 samples, later TCR analyses were limited to TRB. Public TRB sequences were searched against a database of over 3,000 sequences associated with responses to pathogens, tumor antigens, self-antigens and alloantigens.

The sample's treatment or condition label, decoded: high-dose cyclophosphamide on days +3 and +4 as single-agent GVHD prophylaxis. Busulfan and fludarabine conditioning, a related or unrelated marrow graft, and cyclophosphamide on days +3 and +4 were given to PTCy patients. The PTCy-treated patients were enrolled in a prospective multi-institutional clinical trial. Peripheral blood and bone marrow mononuclear cells were isolated by Ficoll-Hypaque density centrifugation and cryopreserved. Sorting of CD4+ and CD8+ T cells, including naive and memory subsets, was performed by FACS on a FACSAria II. General conclusions and limits of the study: The TRB repertoires of T cells infiltrating skin or GI tract showed only limited overlap with the TRB repertoires of T cells in blood. Donor-recipient similarity was low at 1-2 months but increased during the first year, and donor CD8+ memory clones often dominated later blood repertoires. Across 40 to 55 patients, TRB clonality was highly associated with recipient CMV seropositivity and CMV reactivation, and diversity in PTCy patients was similar to diversity in CNI/methotrexate controls.

Genomic DNA was the input for TRB sequencing, which was run either with the immunoSEQ assay at survey resolution or with the hsTCRB kit. Regarding the original processing steps: The immunoSEQ software handled the initial read processing, while the LymphoSeq R package was used for the repertoire analyses. Clonality was computed as 1 minus normalized Shannon entropy, and a Gini coefficient was also calculated for each TRB dataset. To infer phenotypes in unsorted samples, TRB sequences from sorted subsets of the recipient or donor were mapped onto unsorted samples from the same recipient. TCRdb provides this immuneACCESS table in a form limited to in-frame rearrangements. Some clones are lacking; in checked studies, under half of them reflect an unresolved V gene, and why the rest are absent is not known. The V and J calls and the clone size are those of that table, but D and trimming were determined from the DNA. This sample holds some 17,000 clones; 77% were observed only once. Jointly, the top ten make up around 30% of the sample.

In the germline V gene (reference sequence), CDR1 corresponds to WNHNN and CDR2 to SYGVQD. Here V drops 4 bases and J drops 11 bases, and the junction holds 12 bases not matched to any gene. The CDR3 covers 14 residues, taking in both the cysteine and the phenylalanine. Only CDR3 DNA remains: 42 bases, in frame from the first base. This sequence originates from a female patient aged 40-50 years who received an allogeneic stem cell transplant from a related donor, was CMV-positive, and had no GVHD. After transplantation, some T cells may belong to the graft donor instead of the recipient. The specimen was CD8+ T cells sorted from PBMCs, collected roughly 2,000 days after a stem cell transplant with posttransplant cyclophosphamide. This chain is built from TRBV10-1 and TRBJ1-1; 8 of the junction bases match TRBD1. The DNA sequence is given as TGCGCCAGCAGTGGGGACAGGACTACTGGAAGGGCTTTCTTT. This encodes CASSGDRTTGRAFF.